This is a list of T cell receptor beta chains from one sample in a study of control samples from healthy donors and cancer patients. Here immunoSEQ multiplex PCR was the method, and the copy in TCRdb shows in-frame clones only, minus some. Here the sample spans some 210,000 clones, about 90% being singletons. The sequenced material came from blood. These receptors all come from a man younger than 45 in good health. Each CDR3 is given with its conserved first and last residue. Each record gives: J gene, D gene, clone size, V gene, CDR3 protein, CDR3 DNA. A D gene is named only where the DNA matches it firmly. Clone size is not always given. Where it is, it says once, few, many or a class for expanded clones.

J gene: TRBJ1-2
D gene: TRBD1
clone size: -
V gene: TRBV6-5
CDR3 protein: CASRAGTGDIYGYTF
CDR3 DNA: TGTGCCAGCAGGGCCGGGACAGGGGATATCTATGGCTACACCTTC

J gene: TRBJ1-2
D gene: -
clone size: -
V gene: TRBV10-2
CDR3 protein: CASSDEGSNYGYTF
CDR3 DNA: TGCGCCAGCAGTGACGAAGGGTCTAACTATGGCTACACCTTC

J gene: TRBJ1-5
D gene: TRBD1
clone size: -
V gene: TRBV15
CDR3 protein: CATSSGTGSNQPQHF
CDR3 DNA: TGTGCCACCAGCAGCGGGACAGGGAGCAATCAGCCCCAGCATTTT

J gene: TRBJ2-3
D gene: -
clone size: once
V gene: TRBV20-1
CDR3 protein: CSASPRGPSPPSSTDTQYF
CDR3 DNA: TGCAGTGCTAGTCCCAGGGGCCCCAGCCCCCCCTCTAGCACAGATACGCAGTATTTT

J gene: TRBJ1-1
D gene: -
clone size: -
V gene: TRBV6-5
CDR3 protein: CASSQGRDTEAFF
CDR3 DNA: TGTGCCAGCAGCCAAGGAAGGGACACTGAAGCTTTCTTT

J gene: TRBJ1-2
D gene: TRBD1
clone size: -
V gene: TRBV2
CDR3 protein: CASTGDSTNYGYTF
CDR3 DNA: TGTGCCAGCACCGGGGACAGTACTAACTATGGCTACACCTTC

J gene: TRBJ2-5
D gene: -
clone size: once
V gene: TRBV25-1
CDR3 protein: CASSRGASPQYF
CDR3 DNA: TGTGCCAGCAGTCGTGGGGCCTCGCCCCAGTACTTC

J gene: TRBJ1-1
D gene: -
clone size: -
V gene: TRBV2
CDR3 protein: CASSERKTAPNTEAFF
CDR3 DNA: TGTGCCAGCAGTGAACGGAAGACAGCCCCGAACACTGAAGCTTTCTTT

J gene: TRBJ2-4
D gene: TRBD1
clone size: -
V gene: TRBV11-2
CDR3 protein: CASSPSLTGGAGKNIQYF
CDR3 DNA: TGTGCCAGCAGCCCAAGCCTCACAGGGGGCGCAGGCAAAAACATTCAGTACTTC

J gene: TRBJ2-4
D gene: -
clone size: -
V gene: TRBV3-1/TRBV3-2
CDR3 protein: CASSGAPPKNIQYF
CDR3 DNA: TGTGCCAGCAGCGGGGCTCCCCCCAAAAACATTCAGTACTTC

J gene: TRBJ1-2
D gene: -
clone size: -
V gene: TRBV6-2/TRBV6-3
CDR3 protein: CASSYMGGYTF
CDR3 DNA: TGTGCCAGCAGTTATATGGGGGGCTACACCTTC